This TCR beta chain originates from a study of beta chain features in type 1 diabetes. As concerns this clone: As yet, its antigen is unknown.

Study-wide points: In the patient group, naive, central memory and Treg TCRB repertoires seemed more alike than in the healthy donor group.

The sequenced template was cDNA made from the entire isolated RNA. Naive, central memory and regulatory T cell samples came to a mean of roughly 3.6 million reads. The protocol was immunoSEQ multiplex PCR, while the TCRdb copy is restricted to in-frame clones and leaves out a portion. The table has hundreds of thousands of clones, around 8% seen once. Germline values: CDR1 SGHTA, CDR2 FQGNSA. The CDR3 is 15 amino acids. With 2 bases clipped from V and 5 bases from J, the junction kept 6 bases outside the gene matches. The receptor's source is a young woman in good health. Sequenced: central memory CD4+ T cells from blood. The rearrangement joins TRBV7-2 to TRBJ2-1; 7 bases map to TRBD2. Here the CDR3 reads CASSLMAGANNEQFF. The CDR3 DNA follows: TGTGCCAGCAGCTTAATGGCGGGAGCGAACAATGAGCAGTTCTTC.